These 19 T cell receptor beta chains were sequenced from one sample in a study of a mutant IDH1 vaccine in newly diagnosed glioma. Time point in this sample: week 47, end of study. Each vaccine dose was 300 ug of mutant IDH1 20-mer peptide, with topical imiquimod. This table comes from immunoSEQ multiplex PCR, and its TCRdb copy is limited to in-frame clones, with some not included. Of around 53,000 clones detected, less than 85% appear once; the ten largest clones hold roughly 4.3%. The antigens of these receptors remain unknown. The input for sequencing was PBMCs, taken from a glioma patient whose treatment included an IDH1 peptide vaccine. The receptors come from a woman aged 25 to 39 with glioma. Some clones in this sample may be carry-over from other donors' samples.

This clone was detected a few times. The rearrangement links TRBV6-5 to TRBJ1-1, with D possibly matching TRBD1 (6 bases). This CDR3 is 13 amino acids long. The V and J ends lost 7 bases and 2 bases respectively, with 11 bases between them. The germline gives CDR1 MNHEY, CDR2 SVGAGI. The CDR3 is CASMGGANTEAFF. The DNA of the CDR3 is TGTGCCAGCATGGGGGGGGCCAACACTGAAGCTTTCTTT.

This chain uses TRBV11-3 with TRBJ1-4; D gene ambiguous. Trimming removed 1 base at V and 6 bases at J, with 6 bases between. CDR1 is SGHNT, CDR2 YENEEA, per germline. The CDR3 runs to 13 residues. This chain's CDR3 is CASSLAVDEKLFF. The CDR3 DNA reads TGTGCCAGCAGCTTAGCCGTGGATGAAAAACTGTTTTTT. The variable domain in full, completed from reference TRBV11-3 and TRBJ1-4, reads EAGVVQSPRYKIIEKKQPVAFWCNPISGHNTLYWYLQNLGQGPELLIRYENEEAVDDSQLPKDRFSAERLKGVDSTLKIQPAELGDSAVYLCASSLAVDEKLFFGSGTQLSVL.

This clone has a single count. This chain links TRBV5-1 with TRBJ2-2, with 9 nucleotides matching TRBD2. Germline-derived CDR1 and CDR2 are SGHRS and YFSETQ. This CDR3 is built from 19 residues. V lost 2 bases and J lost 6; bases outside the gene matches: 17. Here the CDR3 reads CASSFPLERGVKKAGELFF. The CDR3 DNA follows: TGCGCCAGCAGCTTCCCCCTCGAGCGGGGGGTGAAGAAAGCCGGGGAGCTGTTTTTT.

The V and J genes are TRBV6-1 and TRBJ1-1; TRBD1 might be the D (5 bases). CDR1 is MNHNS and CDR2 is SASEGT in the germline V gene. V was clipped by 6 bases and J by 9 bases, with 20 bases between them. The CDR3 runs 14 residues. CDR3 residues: CASSVGGDPGQAFF. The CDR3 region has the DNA TGTGCCAGCAGCGTTGGGGGGGACCCTGGCCAAGCTTTCTTT.

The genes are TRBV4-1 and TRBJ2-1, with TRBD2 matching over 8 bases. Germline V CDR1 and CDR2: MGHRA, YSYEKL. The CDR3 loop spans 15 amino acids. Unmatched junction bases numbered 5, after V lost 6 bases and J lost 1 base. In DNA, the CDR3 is TGCGCCAGCAGTCTACTAGCGGCGTCCTACAATGAGCAGTTCTTC. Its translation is CASSLLAASYNEQFF.

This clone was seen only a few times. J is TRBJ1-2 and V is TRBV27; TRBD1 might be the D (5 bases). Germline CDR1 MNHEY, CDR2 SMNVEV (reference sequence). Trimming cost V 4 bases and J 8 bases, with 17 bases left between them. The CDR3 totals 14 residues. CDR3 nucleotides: TGTGCCAGCAGTTATAGGCCTGACAGTCCCGGCTACACCTTC. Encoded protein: CASSYRPDSPGYTF.

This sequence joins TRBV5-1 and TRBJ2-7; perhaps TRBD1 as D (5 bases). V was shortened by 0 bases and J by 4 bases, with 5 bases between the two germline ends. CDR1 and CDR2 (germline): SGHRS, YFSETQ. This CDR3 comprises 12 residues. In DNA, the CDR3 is TGCGCCAGCAGCTTGGAGGGGTACGAGCAGTACTTC. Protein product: CASSLEGYEQYF.

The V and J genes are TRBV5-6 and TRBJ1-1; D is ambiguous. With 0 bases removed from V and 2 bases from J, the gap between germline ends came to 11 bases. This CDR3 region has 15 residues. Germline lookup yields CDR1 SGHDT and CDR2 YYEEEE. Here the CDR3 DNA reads TGTGCCAGCAGCTTGGCCAGGCAGGTCAACACTGAAGCTTTCTTT. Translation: CASSLARQVNTEAFF.

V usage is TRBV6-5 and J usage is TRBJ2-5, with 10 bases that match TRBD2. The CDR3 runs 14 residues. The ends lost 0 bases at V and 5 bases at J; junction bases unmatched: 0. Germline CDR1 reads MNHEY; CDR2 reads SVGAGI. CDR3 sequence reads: CASSYSAGGETQYF. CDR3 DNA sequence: TGTGCCAGCAGTTACTCAGCGGGAGGGGAGACCCAGTACTTC.

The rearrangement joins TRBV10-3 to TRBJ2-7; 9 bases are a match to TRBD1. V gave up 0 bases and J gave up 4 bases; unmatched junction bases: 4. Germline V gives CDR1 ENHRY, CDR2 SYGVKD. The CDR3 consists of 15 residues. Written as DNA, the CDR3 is TGTGCCATCAGTGAGTCGGGGGACAGGGTATACGAGCAGTACTTC. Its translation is CAISESGDRVYEQYF.

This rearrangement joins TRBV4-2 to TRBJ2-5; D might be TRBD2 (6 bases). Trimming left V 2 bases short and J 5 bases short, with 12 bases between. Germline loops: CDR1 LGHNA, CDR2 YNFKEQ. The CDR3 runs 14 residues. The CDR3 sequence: CASSQKGGVETQYF. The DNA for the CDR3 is TGTGCCAGCAGCCAAAAGGGCGGGGTGGAGACCCAGTACTTC.

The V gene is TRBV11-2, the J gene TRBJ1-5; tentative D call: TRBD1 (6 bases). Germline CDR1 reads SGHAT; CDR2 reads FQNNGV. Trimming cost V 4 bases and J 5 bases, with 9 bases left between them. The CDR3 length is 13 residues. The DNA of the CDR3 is TGTGCCAGCAGCTCAGGGGATCATCAGCCCCAGCATTTT. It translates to CASSSGDHQPQHF.

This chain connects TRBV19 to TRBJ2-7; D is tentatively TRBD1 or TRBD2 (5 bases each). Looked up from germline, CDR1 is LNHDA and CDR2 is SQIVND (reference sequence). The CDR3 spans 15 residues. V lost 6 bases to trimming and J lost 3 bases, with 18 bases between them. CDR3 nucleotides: TGTGCCAGTAGCCACCCCGGGGCGGGCCTCTACGAGCAGTACTTC. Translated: CASSHPGAGLYEQYF.

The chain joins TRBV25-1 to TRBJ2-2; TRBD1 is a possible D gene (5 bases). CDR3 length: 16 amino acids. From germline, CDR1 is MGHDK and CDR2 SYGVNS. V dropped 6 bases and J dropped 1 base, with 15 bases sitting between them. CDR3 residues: CASSFPGKGNTGELFF. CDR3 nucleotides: TGTGCCAGCAGCTTCCCAGGGAAAGGGAACACCGGGGAGCTGTTTTTT. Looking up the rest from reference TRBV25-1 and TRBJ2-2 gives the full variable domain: EADIYQTPRYLVIGTGKKITLECSQTMGHDKMYWYQQDPGMELHLIHYSYGVNSTEKGDLSSESTVSRIRTEHFPLTLESARPSHTSQYLCASSFPGKGNTGELFFGEGSRLTVL.

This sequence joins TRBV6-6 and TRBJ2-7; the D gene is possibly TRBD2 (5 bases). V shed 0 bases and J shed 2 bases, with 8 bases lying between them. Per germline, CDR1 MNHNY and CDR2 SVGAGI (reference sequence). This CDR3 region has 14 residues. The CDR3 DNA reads TGTGCCAGCAGTTACTCAGGAGGCCCCTACGAGCAGTACTTC. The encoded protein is CASSYSGGPYEQYF.

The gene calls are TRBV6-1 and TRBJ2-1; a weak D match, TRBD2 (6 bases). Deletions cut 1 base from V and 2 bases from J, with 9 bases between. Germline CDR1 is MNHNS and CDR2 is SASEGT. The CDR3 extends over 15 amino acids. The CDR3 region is CASSEVGGAYNEQFF. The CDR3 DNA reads TGTGCCAGCAGTGAAGTTGGAGGGGCCTACAATGAGCAGTTCTTC.

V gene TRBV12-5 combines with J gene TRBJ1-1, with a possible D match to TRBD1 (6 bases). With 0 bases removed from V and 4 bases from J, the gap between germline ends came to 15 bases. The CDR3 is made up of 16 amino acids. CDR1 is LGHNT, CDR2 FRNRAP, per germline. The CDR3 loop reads CASGLVVRGGPTEAFF. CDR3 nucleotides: TGTGCTAGTGGTTTGGTCGTAAGGGGGGGACCCACTGAAGCTTTCTTT.

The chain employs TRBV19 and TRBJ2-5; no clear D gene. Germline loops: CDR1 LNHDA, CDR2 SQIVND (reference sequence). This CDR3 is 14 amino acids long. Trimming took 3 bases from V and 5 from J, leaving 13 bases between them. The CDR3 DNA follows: TGTGCCAGTAGTATTGGACCGGGCCGGGAGACCCAGTACTTC. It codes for CASSIGPGRETQYF.

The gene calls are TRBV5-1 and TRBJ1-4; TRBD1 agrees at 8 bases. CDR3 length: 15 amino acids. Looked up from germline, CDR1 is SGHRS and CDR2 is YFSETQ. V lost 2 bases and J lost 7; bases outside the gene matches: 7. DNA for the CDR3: TGCGCCAGCAGCTTTACAGGGGGAGTAGGTGAAAAACTGTTTTTT. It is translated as CASSFTGGVGEKLFF.